The rows below give T cell receptor beta chains drawn from one sample of a study of blood T cell repertoires in COVID-19. The data were produced by immunoSEQ multiplex PCR, yet TCRdb's version contains in-frame clones alone and is incomplete. The sample comprises 200,000 to 250,000 clones, approximately 81% of which are singletons, and 15% to 20% rests with the top ten. The sequencing sample was made of peripheral blood. These receptors were collected from a man aged 25-45 years with active or convalescent COVID-19. Both conserved end residues are part of each CDR3. D genes are given only for firm matches. Clone size is stated in some rows and not others, as once, few, many or a class when expanded.

abundance: few; j_gene: TRBJ2-1; d_gene: TRBD2; v_gene: TRBV2; CDR3nt: TGTGCCAGCTATGGGGGGGGAGACTACAATGAGCAGTTCTTC; CDR3aa: CASYGGGDYNEQFF
abundance: .; j_gene: TRBJ1-5; d_gene: TRBD1; v_gene: TRBV28; CDR3nt: TGTGCCAGCAGGGGACAGGGATACGTGGGCAATCAGCCCCAGCATTTT; CDR3aa: CASRGQGYVGNQPQHF
abundance: .; j_gene: TRBJ1-1; d_gene: .; v_gene: TRBV2; CDR3nt: TGTGCCAGCAGTGAATTGTCAGTCAAGATGAACACTGAAGCTTTCTTT; CDR3aa: CASSELSVKMNTEAFF
abundance: .; j_gene: TRBJ2-7; d_gene: TRBD1; v_gene: TRBV6-6; CDR3nt: TGTGCCAGCAGTCTTACCGGGACAGGGTTCGACTACGAGCAGTACTTC; CDR3aa: CASSLTGTGFDYEQYF
abundance: .; j_gene: TRBJ2-1; d_gene: TRBD1; v_gene: TRBV9; CDR3nt: TGTGCCAGCAGCGGGGGGACAGGGATTGAGCAGTTCTTC; CDR3aa: CASSGGTGIEQFF
abundance: .; j_gene: TRBJ2-7; d_gene: TRBD2; v_gene: TRBV28; CDR3nt: TGTGCCAGCAGAGCCCGGGGGGTGGGGCACGAGCAGTACTTC; CDR3aa: CASRARGVGHEQYF
abundance: few; j_gene: TRBJ1-2; d_gene: .; v_gene: TRBV3-1/TRBV3-2; CDR3nt: TGTGCCAGCAGCCGAGACCTCTATGGCTACACCTTC; CDR3aa: CASSRDLYGYTF
abundance: few; j_gene: TRBJ1-2; d_gene: TRBD1; v_gene: TRBV25-1; CDR3nt: TGTGCCAGCAGCTCGACAGGGAGCTATGGCTACACCTTC; CDR3aa: CASSSTGSYGYTF
abundance: .; j_gene: TRBJ1-3; d_gene: .; v_gene: TRBV10-3; CDR3nt: TGTGCCCCACGGAGGGTTGTCTCTGGAAACACCATATATTTT; CDR3aa: CAPRRVVSGNTIYF
abundance: .; j_gene: TRBJ1-3; d_gene: TRBD1; v_gene: TRBV6-4; CDR3nt: TGTGCCAGCAGAACGGGACAGGGGCGCGTGGGATCTGGAAACACCATATATTTT; CDR3aa: CASRTGQGRVGSGNTIYF
abundance: .; j_gene: TRBJ2-3; d_gene: TRBD1; v_gene: TRBV25-1; CDR3nt: TGTGCCAGCAGTCCCACAAATCAGGGGGCACCGTATTTT; CDR3aa: CASSPTNQGAPYF
abundance: .; j_gene: TRBJ1-1; d_gene: .; v_gene: TRBV30; CDR3nt: TGTGCCTGGAGTCCCACAGGGTTAACTGAAGCTTTCTTT; CDR3aa: CAWSPTGLTEAFF
abundance: .; j_gene: TRBJ2-5; d_gene: .; v_gene: TRBV11-2; CDR3nt: TGTGCCAGCAGCCTCGGAGGGACAGTTCAAGAGACCCAGTACTTC; CDR3aa: CASSLGGTVQETQYF
abundance: once; j_gene: TRBJ1-2; d_gene: .; v_gene: TRBV19; CDR3nt: TGTGCCACCTTAGACAGAAACTACTATGGCTACACCTTC; CDR3aa: CATLDRNYYGYTF
abundance: .; j_gene: TRBJ1-2; d_gene: TRBD1; v_gene: TRBV29-1; CDR3nt: TGCAGCGTTGAAACAGGGGAAGGCTACACCTTC; CDR3aa: CSVETGEGYTF
abundance: .; j_gene: TRBJ2-7; d_gene: TRBD1; v_gene: TRBV9; CDR3nt: TGTGCCAGCAACAGGGGTCAGAGCTCCTACGAGCAGTACTTC; CDR3aa: CASNRGQSSYEQYF
abundance: .; j_gene: TRBJ2-7; d_gene: TRBD1; v_gene: TRBV11-2; CDR3nt: TGTGCCAGCAGCTCAGACTCGACAGGGCTCGAGCAGTACTTC; CDR3aa: CASSSDSTGLEQYF
abundance: .; j_gene: TRBJ2-6; d_gene: .; v_gene: TRBV5-1; CDR3nt: TGCGCCAGCAGCGAGGGCAGATCTGGGGCCAACGTCCTGACTTTC; CDR3aa: CASSEGRSGANVLTF
abundance: .; j_gene: TRBJ2-2; d_gene: .; v_gene: TRBV7-2; CDR3nt: TGTGCCAGCAGGCCTAGCGCGGTGAACACCGGGGAGCTGTTTTTT; CDR3aa: CASRPSAVNTGELFF
abundance: .; j_gene: TRBJ2-4; d_gene: TRBD2; v_gene: TRBV5-6; CDR3nt: TGTGCCAGCAGCCTCCTTTCGTGGGGAGGGTTAGGCGCCAAAAACATTCAGTACTTC; CDR3aa: CASSLLSWGGLGAKNIQYF
abundance: .; j_gene: TRBJ1-5; d_gene: .; v_gene: TRBV21-1; CDR3nt: TGTGCCAGCAGCAAAGCATACAATAGCAATCAGCCCCAGCATTTT; CDR3aa: CASSKAYNSNQPQHF
abundance: .; j_gene: TRBJ1-2; d_gene: TRBD1; v_gene: TRBV30; CDR3nt: TGTGCCTGGAGTGCGGACAGGGGGCAGGGGGGCTACACCTTC; CDR3aa: CAWSADRGQGGYTF
abundance: .; j_gene: TRBJ2-1; d_gene: .; v_gene: TRBV2; CDR3nt: TGTGCCAGCAGTGGGACTACCTACAATGAGCAGTTCTTC; CDR3aa: CASSGTTYNEQFF
abundance: .; j_gene: TRBJ2-7; d_gene: .; v_gene: TRBV7-2; CDR3nt: TGTGCCAGCAGCACGACCTCAGGTTACGAGCAGTACTTC; CDR3aa: CASSTTSGYEQYF
abundance: few; j_gene: TRBJ1-3; d_gene: .; v_gene: TRBV9; CDR3nt: TGTGCCAGCAGCGCGCAACCCATGACAGGCTCTGGAAACACCATATATTTT; CDR3aa: CASSAQPMTGSGNTIYF
abundance: .; j_gene: TRBJ1-2; d_gene: .; v_gene: TRBV4-2; CDR3nt: TGTGCCAGCAGCCAAGAGTCAGGGGACTATGGCTACACCTTC; CDR3aa: CASSQESGDYGYTF
abundance: .; j_gene: TRBJ2-1; d_gene: TRBD2; v_gene: TRBV5-1; CDR3nt: TGCGCCAGCAGCTCCGGACTAGCGGGGGGGCCAGGGCAGTTCTTC; CDR3aa: CASSSGLAGGPGQFF
abundance: few; j_gene: TRBJ1-1; d_gene: .; v_gene: TRBV7-6; CDR3nt: TGTGCCAGCAGCTTAGGGGTGGGAGGGGAGACTGAAGCTTTCTTT; CDR3aa: CASSLGVGGETEAFF
abundance: once; j_gene: TRBJ2-7; d_gene: TRBD2; v_gene: TRBV13; CDR3nt: TGTGCCAGCAGCTTAGTAGGGTCTAGCGGGAGCGCCATGGGTGAGCAGTACTTC; CDR3aa: CASSLVGSSGSAMGEQYF
abundance: .; j_gene: TRBJ2-2; d_gene: .; v_gene: TRBV28; CDR3nt: TGTGCCAGCAGTTATCCGGACACCGGGGAGCTGTTTTTT; CDR3aa: CASSYPDTGELFF
abundance: .; j_gene: TRBJ2-3; d_gene: TRBD2; v_gene: TRBV19; CDR3nt: TGTGCCAGTAGTTTTCGACTAGCGGACCCTAGCACAGATACGCAGTATTTT; CDR3aa: CASSFRLADPSTDTQYF
abundance: .; j_gene: TRBJ2-3; d_gene: TRBD2; v_gene: TRBV11-2; CDR3nt: TGTGCCAGCAGCTCACTTAGGGGCGGGGGGACCACAGATACGCAGTATTTT; CDR3aa: CASSSLRGGGTTDTQYF
abundance: .; j_gene: TRBJ2-6; d_gene: TRBD1; v_gene: TRBV7-3; CDR3nt: TGTGCCAGCAGCTCCTCCGGGACAGGGATTGGGGCCAACGTCCTGACTTTC; CDR3aa: CASSSSGTGIGANVLTF
abundance: .; j_gene: TRBJ2-7; d_gene: .; v_gene: TRBV4-2; CDR3nt: TGTGCCAGCAGCCCAAGGGGGGGAGACTCCTACGAGCAGTACTTC; CDR3aa: CASSPRGGDSYEQYF
abundance: once; j_gene: TRBJ2-5; d_gene: TRBD1; v_gene: TRBV29-1; CDR3nt: TGCAGCGTGCACAGGGGGCTGGAGACCCAGTACTTC; CDR3aa: CSVHRGLETQYF
abundance: .; j_gene: TRBJ2-1; d_gene: .; v_gene: TRBV20-1; CDR3nt: TGCAGTGCCTCAGCGCCCAATGAGCAGTTCTTC; CDR3aa: CSASAPNEQFF
abundance: .; j_gene: TRBJ1-5; d_gene: TRBD1; v_gene: TRBV6-7; CDR3nt: TGTGCCAGCTCCTTTAGCGCCGGGACAGGGATCAGCAATCAGCCCCAGCATTTT; CDR3aa: CASSFSAGTGISNQPQHF
abundance: .; j_gene: TRBJ2-2; d_gene: TRBD2; v_gene: TRBV15; CDR3nt: TGTGCCACCAGCGGGCCGATCGGGGGGACCGGGGAGCTGTTTTTT; CDR3aa: CATSGPIGGTGELFF
abundance: .; j_gene: TRBJ1-5; d_gene: .; v_gene: TRBV28; CDR3nt: TGTGCCAGCAGGCGGACAGCGAAGGGGCAGCCCCAGCATTTT; CDR3aa: CASRRTAKGQPQHF